These 26 T cell receptor beta chains came from one sample sequenced in a study of cytomegalovirus exposure and HLA in healthy donors. A multiplex PCR was run with 60 Vbeta primers and 13 Jbeta primers. Assay used: immunoSEQ multiplex PCR; TCRdb lists only in-frame clones, some missing. This table holds 75,000 to 100,000 clones. Sequenced material: PBMCs. The receptor source for this set is a woman aged 55-70 years in good health and CMV-seronegative.

The V call is TRBV4-1, the J call TRBJ2-5; 11 nucleotides agree with TRBD1. Germline assignment: CDR1 MGHRA and CDR2 YSYEKL. With 5 bases clipped from V and 5 bases from J, the junction kept 10 bases outside the gene matches. The CDR3 extends over 16 amino acids. As DNA, the CDR3 is TGCGCCAGCAGCACACACGGGGGACAGGGGGGGGAGACCCAGTACTTC. This translates into CASSTHGGQGGETQYF.

The V gene is TRBV5-4, the J gene TRBJ2-2, with 8 positions matching TRBD2. V gave up 10 bases and J gave up 5 bases; unmatched junction bases: 10. CDR1 and CDR2 (germline): SGHNT, YYREEE (reference sequence). This CDR3 has 14 amino acids. CDR3 region: CAGSGTRETGELFF. CDR3 in DNA: TGTGCCGGCTCCGGGACTAGAGAGACCGGGGAGCTGTTTTTT.

The rearrangement joins TRBV28 to TRBJ2-7; D is undetermined. CDR3 length equals 14 residues. With 4 bases removed from V and 1 base from J, the gap between germline ends came to 11 bases. Germline V gene lookup returns CDR1 MDHEN and CDR2 SYDVKM. The CDR3 DNA reads as TGTGCCAGCAGTTCCCCATCAGCGTCCTACGAGCAGTACTTC. This sequence encodes CASSSPSASYEQYF. Full variable domain (outside the CDR3, taken from reference TRBV28 and TRBJ2-7): DVKVTQSSRYLVKRTGEKVFLECVQDMDHENMFWYRQDPGLGLRLIYFSYDVKMKEKGDIPEGYSVSREKKERFSLILESASTNQTSMYLCASSSPSASYEQYFGPGTRLTVT.

The genes are TRBV19 and TRBJ2-7; 7 bases fit TRBD1. CDR3 size: 15 residues. Germline V gene sequence: CDR1 LNHDA, CDR2 SQIVND (reference sequence). J lost 2 bases, V lost 4 bases, and 8 bases had no gene match. The CDR3 here is CASSKRRDRAYEQYF. CDR3 DNA sequence: TGTGCCAGTAGTAAACGCCGGGACAGAGCCTACGAGCAGTACTTC.

The genes are TRBV19 and TRBJ2-7; 7 bases match TRBD2. CDR1 and CDR2 (germline): LNHDA, SQIVND (reference sequence). The CDR3 is 18 amino acids. Trimming removed 3 bases from V and 6 bases from J; junction bases left unmatched: 20. CDR3 residues: CASSIVFNLGGPPAEQYF. In DNA, the CDR3 is TGTGCCAGTAGTATTGTTTTTAATTTGGGAGGGCCTCCGGCCGAGCAGTACTTC.

The gene calls are TRBV7-2 and TRBJ1-4; weak D call: TRBD1 (5 bases). The germline V gene encodes CDR1 SGHTA and CDR2 FQGNSA. V was clipped by 1 base and J by 9 bases, with 12 bases between them. There are 14 residues in the CDR3. Written as DNA, the CDR3 is TGTGCCAGCAGCTTAGGGAGGGGTGGTCAAAAACTGTTTTTT. It is translated as CASSLGRGGQKLFF.

The genes are TRBV6-6 and TRBJ2-1; D is unclear. CDR1 and CDR2 (germline): MNHNY, SVGAGI (reference sequence). The V and J ends lost 1 base and 15 bases respectively, with 13 bases between them. This CDR3 spans 12 amino acids. The CDR3: CASSYLEQPRFF. Written as DNA, the CDR3 is TGTGCCAGCAGTTACTTGGAACAGCCGAGGTTCTTC.

The rearrangement links TRBV29-1 to TRBJ2-7; D unresolved. Germline CDR1 and CDR2: SQVTM and ANQGSEA. The CDR3 totals 12 residues. Trimming left V 0 bases short and J 12 bases short, with 15 bases between. CDR3 protein: CSVEDPGRRGYF. In DNA, the CDR3 is TGCAGCGTTGAAGACCCCGGCAGACGCGGGTACTTC.

The V gene is TRBV28, the J gene TRBJ1-1; D gene ambiguous. Germline V gives CDR1 MDHEN, CDR2 SYDVKM. The CDR3 contains 13 residues. Trimming took off 7 bases at V and 3 bases at J, with 12 bases between the two ends. Here the CDR3 DNA reads TGTGCCAGCAAAACAGCCCCCCACACTGAAGCTTTCTTT. Protein: CASKTAPHTEAFF.

V and J are TRBV27 and TRBJ1-5, with unresolved D. The CDR3 contains 14 residues. V was shortened by 3 bases and J by 5 bases, with 11 bases between the two germline ends. In germline, CDR1 is MNHEY, CDR2 SMNVEV (reference sequence). The CDR3 sequence is CASSFAGEYQPQHF. The CDR3 DNA reads as TGTGCCAGCAGTTTTGCCGGGGAATATCAGCCCCAGCATTTT.

The rearrangement joins TRBV6-5 to TRBJ2-2, with no clear D. Germline-derived CDR1 and CDR2 are MNHEY and SVGAGI. V lost 6 bases and J 7 bases, leaving 9 bases between the germline ends. The CDR3 is 12 amino acids. CDR3 coding DNA: TGTGCCAGCAGCCTACAGAACGGGGAGCTGTTTTTT. This translates into CASSLQNGELFF.

The chain carries TRBV5-4 and TRBJ1-1; D unresolved. The CDR3 is 14 amino acids. Trimming left V 4 bases short and J 6 bases short, with 16 bases between. Per the germline V gene, CDR1 is SGHNT and CDR2 is YYREEE (reference sequence). DNA of the CDR3: TGTGCCAGCAGCGCTGTATACAGCCACTCTGAAGCTTTCTTT. It codes for CASSAVYSHSEAFF.

This chain connects TRBV2 to TRBJ1-5; perhaps TRBD1 as D (6 bases). The V and J ends lost 5 bases and 0 bases respectively, with 20 bases between them. This CDR3 is 18 amino acids long. CDR1 and CDR2 from the germline V gene are SNHLY and FYNNEI. In nucleotides, the CDR3 is TGTGCCAGCAGTAGAGCCCGATTGACAGGCTATAGCAATCAGCCCCAGCATTTT. Its translation is CASSRARLTGYSNQPQHF.

This sequence joins TRBV10-2 and TRBJ2-5; TRBD2 agrees at 14 bases. Judging by the DNA end, TRBJ2-7 fits better; the J call may be wrong. CDR3 length: 18 amino acids. Germline CDR1 WSHSY, CDR2 SAAADI. CDR3: CASSESTSGRVVRYEQYF. CDR3 coding DNA: TGCGCCAGCAGTGAGTCGACTAGCGGGAGGGTCGTGCGCTACGAGCAGTACTTC.

V gene TRBV19 combines with J gene TRBJ2-2, with D perhaps TRBD1 (5 bases). Germline lookup yields CDR1 LNHDA and CDR2 SQIVND (reference sequence). The ends were cut back, 7 bases at V and 4 bases at J, with 19 bases in the middle. This CDR3 is 16 amino acids long. The CDR3 DNA reads TGTGCCAGTAACCACGCGACAGTAGACCCCACCGGGGAGCTGTTTTTT. This gives the protein CASNHATVDPTGELFF. The full variable domain, completed using reference TRBV19 and TRBJ2-2, is DGGITQSPKYLFRKEGQNVTLSCEQNLNHDAMYWYRQDPGQGLRLIYYSQIVNDFQKGDIAEGYSVSREKKESFPLTVTSAQKNPTAFYLCASNHATVDPTGELFFGEGSRLTVL.

This rearrangement joins TRBV27 to TRBJ2-7, with a weak D call TRBD1 (6 bases). Trimming pared 5 bases from V and 2 bases from J, leaving 10 bases between. The CDR3 extends over 13 amino acids. Germline V gene data show CDR1 as MNHEY and CDR2 as SMNVEV (reference sequence). DNA for the CDR3: TGTGCCAGCAGTATGGGGACAACCTACGAGCAGTACTTC. It codes for CASSMGTTYEQYF.

V gene TRBV28 combines with J gene TRBJ1-1, with D possibly matching TRBD1 (5 bases). The CDR3 totals 15 residues. CDR1 and CDR2 from the germline V gene are MDHEN and SYDVKM. V was pared by 2 bases and J by 5 bases, with 15 bases between. As DNA, the CDR3 is TGTGCCAGCAGTTTACAGCTCGTACAGGCGACTGAAGCTTTCTTT. Translation gives CASSLQLVQATEAFF. The entire variable domain, with the rest obtained from reference TRBV28 and TRBJ1-1, is as follows: DVKVTQSSRYLVKRTGEKVFLECVQDMDHENMFWYRQDPGLGLRLIYFSYDVKMKEKGDIPEGYSVSREKKERFSLILESASTNQTSMYLCASSLQLVQATEAFFGQGTRLTVV.

This sequence joins TRBV11-3 and TRBJ2-3, with 7 bases matching TRBD1. V was clipped by 5 bases and J by 0 bases; unmatched bases: 8. The CDR3 spans 16 residues. Germline V CDR1 and CDR2: SGHNT, YENEEA. The CDR3 region is CASSPVTTGSTDTQYF. The CDR3 DNA reads TGTGCCAGCAGCCCCGTCACGACAGGGAGCACAGATACGCAGTATTTT.

The chain carries TRBV27 and TRBJ2-5, with D perhaps matching TRBD2 (6 bases). V lost 3 bases, J lost 2 bases, and 7 bases lay in between. The CDR3 length is 13 residues. Germline assignment: CDR1 MNHEY and CDR2 SMNVEV (reference sequence). CDR3 protein: CASSFSGQETQYF. In DNA form, the CDR3 reads TGTGCCAGCAGTTTTAGCGGACAAGAGACCCAGTACTTC.

DNA of the CDR3: TGTGCCAGTAGTATTTCCGGGACAGGGTCTTCGGAGCAGTACTTC. Encoded protein: CASSISGTGSSEQYF. The chain links TRBV19 to TRBJ2-7, with 9 positions matching TRBD1. Germline V gene lookup returns CDR1 LNHDA and CDR2 SQIVND (reference sequence). V shed 3 bases and J 7 bases; nucleotides not matched to a gene: 10. The CDR3 spans 15 residues.

V usage is TRBV14 and J usage is TRBJ1-1, with D possibly being TRBD1 (6 bases). CDR1 is SGHDN, CDR2 FVKESK, per germline. V lost 7 bases to trimming and J lost 5 bases, with 17 bases between them. This CDR3 region has 14 residues. Here the CDR3 reads CASNSAGAGTEAFF. The CDR3 DNA is TGTGCCAGCAACTCAGCGGGGGCTGGGACTGAAGCTTTCTTT. The entire variable domain, with the rest obtained from reference TRBV14 and TRBJ1-1, is as follows: EAGVTQFPSHSVIEKGQTVTLRCDPISGHDNLYWYRRVMGKEIKFLLHFVKESKQDESGMPNNRFLAERTGGTYSTLKVQPAELEDSGVYFCASNSAGAGTEAFFGQGTRLTVV.

This chain links TRBV18 with TRBJ1-1; D unresolved. Trimming removed 4 bases at V and 1 base at J, with 10 bases between. Germline V CDR1 and CDR2: KGHSH, LQKENI. There are 14 residues in the CDR3. CDR3 sequence: CASSQRQANTEAFF. CDR3 DNA sequence: TGTGCCAGCTCACAACGACAAGCGAACACTGAAGCTTTCTTT.

V and J are TRBV2 and TRBJ1-1, with D perhaps TRBD1 (6 bases). The ends were cut back, 4 bases at V and 4 bases at J, with 16 bases in the middle. CDR1 SNHLY and CDR2 FYNNEI come from the germline V gene. CDR3 size: 15 residues. As DNA, the CDR3 is TGTGCCAGCAGTGGTCGACAGGCCAGAGGCACTGAAGCTTTCTTT. Protein product: CASSGRQARGTEAFF.

This chain links TRBV4-1 with TRBJ1-5; weak D call: TRBD1 (6 bases). Trimming took off 1 base at V and 0 bases at J, with 7 bases between the two ends. The germline CDR1 and CDR2 sequences are MGHRA and YSYEKL. The CDR3 is 15 amino acids. The CDR3 coding sequence is TGCGCCAGCAGCCAAGGGACAGCTAGCAATCAGCCCCAGCATTTT. It codes for CASSQGTASNQPQHF.

V is TRBV6-5 and J is TRBJ2-1; 11 nucleotides align to TRBD2. Trimming at V came to 2 bases and at J to 15 bases, leaving 12 bases not matched to a gene. The CDR3 has 15 residues. CDR1 is MNHEY, CDR2 SVGAGI, per germline. Here the CDR3 DNA reads TGTGCCAGCAGTTACAAAGGGCTAGCGGGAGGCTCCCCGTTCTTC. It codes for CASSYKGLAGGSPFF.

The chain links TRBV18 to TRBJ2-7; D is ambiguous. Germline-derived CDR1 and CDR2 are KGHSH and LQKENI. The CDR3 runs to 16 residues. Trimming removed 3 bases from V and 1 base from J, with 16 bases in between. The CDR3 sequence is CASSPYKGQTSYEQYF. The CDR3 DNA reads TGTGCCAGCTCACCGTATAAAGGTCAGACATCCTACGAGCAGTACTTC.